This T cell receptor beta chain appears in the sequencing data of a study of blood T cell repertoires in COVID-19. About the study: The United States, Italy and Spain supplied acute and convalescent COVID-19 samples. PBMCs, B-cell-depleted T cells, or T cells provided the cDNA or gDNA that made up the material.

Original analysis: Cell counts per sample came from amplifying reference gene primers. Clones were read by immunoSEQ multiplex PCR, and TCRdb kept only the in-frame ones, dropping some. V and J calls and clone size are given by that table; D and trimming were obtained from the DNA. The sample holds 71,000 or so clones, approximately 83% seen once. The sequencing sample was made of peripheral blood. This sequence was found in an older man with acute or convalescent COVID-19.

CDR3 nucleotides: TGCGCCAGCAGCCTTGGTAGGTGGGGCGTAGATGAAAAACTGTTTTTT. Translation gives CASSLGRWGVDEKLFF. V gene TRBV4-3 combines with J gene TRBJ1-4, with D possibly being TRBD1 (5 bases). CDR3 size: 16 residues. Looked up from germline, CDR1 is LGHNA and CDR2 is YSLEER. Trimming cost V 4 bases and J 6 bases, with 18 bases left between them.